The clone carrying this T cell receptor (beta chain) was counted at least ten times. Antigen: not known. Sample time point: patch test 3, about 24 weeks after DPC sensitization. Regarding treatment: therapeutic diphenylcyclopropenone sensitization with weekly scalp DPC. Sequencing started from total RNA isolated from unfractionated whole blood. These data originate in a study of human T cells and chemical hapten exposure. This CDR3 has 13 amino acids. Germline CDR1 and CDR2: DFQATT and SNEGSKA (reference sequence). Study outcomes and limitations: Donors in the study had alopecia, meaning their immune response may differ from healthy people's. Patch test score was positively correlated with the counts of PT1 expanded TCRs.

The study's library attached unique molecular identifiers to single cDNA molecules. Via MiXCR, TCRdb re-called the RACE reads, giving one row per CDR3 protein. Of about 84,000 distinct CDR3 sequences listed, 10% to 14% were seen once; the top ten hold about 3.5%. The receptor was derived from a woman aged 50 to 60 with alopecia areata. Some clones in this sample may be carry-over from other donors' samples. The specimen comprised whole blood, sampled in connection with sensitization to the hapten diphenylcyclopropenone (DPC). The rearrangement links TRBV20-1 to TRBJ1-1; D gene unclear. CDR3 amino acids: CNPLRGPDTEAFF. Here the CDR3 DNA reads TGCAACCCCCTCCGCGGGCCAGACACTGAAGCTTTCTTT.